This T cell receptor (beta chain) appears in the sequencing data of a study of beta chain features in type 1 diabetes. About the study: Sorted cells numbering roughly 100,000,000 were examined across all samples.

This clone was observed a few times. The target antigen is unknown. The study, taken as a whole, reports: The VDJ junctions of type 1 diabetes patients carried fewer insertions and more deletions. Any HLA effect on TCRB rearrangement was left unresolved by small sub-analyses.

Cell sorting via CD45RO/CCR7/CD25/CD127/CD95/CD27 was performed to obtain CD4+ naive, central memory, regulatory and stem cell-like memory cells. Sequenced material consisted of expressed TCRB transcripts (all of the isolated RNA was reverse transcribed). Clones were read by immunoSEQ multiplex PCR, and TCRdb kept only the in-frame ones, dropping some. The data contain about 900,000 clones, about 17% of them singletons. This CDR3 spans 13 amino acids. CDR1 SGHNT and CDR2 YYREEE come from the germline V gene (reference sequence). Trimming took 2 bases from V and 2 from J, leaving 7 bases between them.

V is TRBV5-4 and J is TRBJ1-1; maybe TRBD1 (5 bases). Sequenced material: naive CD4+ T cells from blood. The receptor was isolated from a woman aged 18-29 years in good health. CDR3 nucleotide sequence: TGTGCCAGCAGCTTCGACAGAAACACTGAAGCTTTCTTT. This encodes CASSFDRNTEAFF.